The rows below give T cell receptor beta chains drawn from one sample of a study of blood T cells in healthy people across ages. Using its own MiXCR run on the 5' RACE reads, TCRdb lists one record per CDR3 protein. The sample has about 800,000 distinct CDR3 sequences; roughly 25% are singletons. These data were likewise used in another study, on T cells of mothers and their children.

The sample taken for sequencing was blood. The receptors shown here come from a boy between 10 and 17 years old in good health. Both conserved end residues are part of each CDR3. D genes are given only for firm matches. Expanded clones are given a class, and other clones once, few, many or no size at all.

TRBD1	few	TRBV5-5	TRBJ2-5	CASSGETGVGQETQYF	TGTGCCAGCAGCGGGGAGACAGGGGTGGGCCAAGAGACCCAGTACTTC
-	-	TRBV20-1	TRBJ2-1	CSAASGGRGSYNEQFF	TGCAGTGCTGCCTCCGGCGGCAGGGGCTCCTACAATGAGCAGTTCTTC
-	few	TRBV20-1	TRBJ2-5	CSASRDSGSLYQETQYF	TGCAGTGCCTCTCGGGATAGCGGCTCCCTGTACCAAGAGACCCAGTACTTC
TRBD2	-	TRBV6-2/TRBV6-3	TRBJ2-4	CASSYPSGRGKNIQYF	TGTGCCAGCAGTTACCCGAGCGGGAGAGGCAAAAACATTCAGTACTTC
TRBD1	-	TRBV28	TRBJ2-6	CASSPQQGRSGANVLTF	TGTGCCAGCAGCCCCCAACAGGGGCGCTCTGGGGCCAACGTCCTGACTTTC
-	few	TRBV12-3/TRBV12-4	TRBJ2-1	CASSRQVLYNEQFF	TGTGCCAGCAGTCGACAGGTACTATACAATGAGCAGTTCTTC
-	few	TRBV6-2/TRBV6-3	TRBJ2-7	CASSYWLDRPYEQYF	TGTGCCAGCAGTTACTGGTTGGACAGACCCTACGAGCAGTACTTC
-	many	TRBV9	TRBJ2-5	CASSPTARQETQYF	TGTGCCAGCAGCCCGACCGCCCGTCAAGAGACCCAGTACTTC
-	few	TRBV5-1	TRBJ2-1	CASSLGGTAKNNEQFF	TGCGCCAGCAGCTTGGGGGGGACGGCTAAAAACAATGAGCAGTTCTTC
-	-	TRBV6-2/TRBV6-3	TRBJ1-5	CASSYGRDNQPQHF	TGTGCCAGCAGTTACGGTAGAGATAATCAGCCCCAGCATTTT
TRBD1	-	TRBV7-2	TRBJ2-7	CASSRDRDNEQYF	TGTGCCAGCAGTCGGGACAGGGACAACGAGCAGTACTTC
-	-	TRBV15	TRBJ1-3	CATGYASSGNTIYF	TGTGCCACCGGCTACGCCAGCTCTGGAAACACCATATATTTT
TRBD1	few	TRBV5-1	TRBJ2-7	CASSWGDRGYEQYF	TGCGCCAGCAGCTGGGGGGACAGGGGTTACGAGCAGTACTTC
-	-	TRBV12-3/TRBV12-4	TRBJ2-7	CASKRGPTYEQYF	TGTGCCAGCAAGAGAGGGCCCACCTACGAGCAGTACTTC
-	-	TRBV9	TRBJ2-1	CASSTFGSASFDNEQFF	TGTGCCAGCAGCACCTTCGGGAGCGCCAGCTTCGACAATGAGCAGTTCTTC
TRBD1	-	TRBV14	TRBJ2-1	CASSRERDSAYNEQFF	TGTGCCAGCAGCCGCGAACGGGACAGTGCTTACAATGAGCAGTTCTTC
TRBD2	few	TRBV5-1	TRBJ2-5	CASSRLPGLAGGPGETQYF	TGCGCCAGCAGCCGGCTTCCGGGACTAGCGGGGGGGCCGGGAGAGACCCAGTACTTC
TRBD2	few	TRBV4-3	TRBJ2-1	CASSPSGREDNEQFF	TGCGCCAGCAGCCCTAGCGGGAGGGAGGACAATGAGCAGTTCTTC
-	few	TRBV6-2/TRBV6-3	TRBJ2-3	CASRRITDTQYF	TGTGCCAGCAGACGGATCACAGATACGCAGTATTTT
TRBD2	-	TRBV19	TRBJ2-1	CASSTNSGRDNEQFF	TGTGCCAGTAGTACTAATAGCGGGAGGGACAATGAGCAGTTCTTC
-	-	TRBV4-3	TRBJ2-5	CASSQERAAVGETQYF	TGCGCCAGCAGCCAAGAACGGGCCGCGGTGGGAGAGACCCAGTACTTC
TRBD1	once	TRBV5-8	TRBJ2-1	CASSFRRTGGWSYNEQFF	TGTGCCAGCAGCTTTCGTCGGACAGGGGGTTGGTCCTACAATGAGCAGTTCTTC
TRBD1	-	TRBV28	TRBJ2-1	CASSFPDGTGQNEQFF	TGTGCCAGCAGTTTCCCCGATGGGACAGGACAGAATGAGCAGTTCTTC
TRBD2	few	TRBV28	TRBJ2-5	CASSLLGLAGYNETQYF	TGTGCCAGCAGTTTATTGGGTCTAGCGGGATATAATGAGACCCAGTACTTC
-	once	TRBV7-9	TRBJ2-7	CASSLPAADEQYF	TGTGCCAGCAGCTTACCTGCGGCGGACGAGCAGTACTTC
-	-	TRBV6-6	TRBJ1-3	CASSYRDLVPGNTIYF	TGTGCCAGCAGTTACAGGGACCTGGTCCCTGGAAACACCATATATTTT
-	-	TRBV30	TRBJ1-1	CAWSPDREAFF	TGTGCCTGGAGTCCCGACAGGGAAGCTTTCTTT
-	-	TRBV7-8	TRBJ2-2	CASSLSRIANTGKLFF	TGTGCCAGCAGCTTATCTAGGATCGCGAACACCGGGAAGCTGTTTTTT
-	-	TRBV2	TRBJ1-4	CASSEQGEKLFF	TGTGCCAGCAGTGAACAGGGTGAAAAACTGTTTTTT
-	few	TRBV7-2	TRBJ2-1	CASSRAAESTNEQFF	TGTGCCAGCAGCCGCGCAGCGGAAAGCACCAATGAGCAGTTCTTC
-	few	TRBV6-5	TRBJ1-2	CASRAGRDYGYTF	TGTGCCAGCAGGGCCGGGAGGGACTATGGCTACACCTTC
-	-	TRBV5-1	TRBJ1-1	CASSLEGATEAFF	TGCGCCAGCAGCTTGGAGGGAGCCACTGAAGCTTTCTTT
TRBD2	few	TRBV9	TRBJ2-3	CASSVALLRSGGSDTQYF	TGTGCCAGCAGCGTAGCCCTACTTCGGAGCGGGGGCTCAGATACGCAGTATTTT
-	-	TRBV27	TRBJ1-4	CASSLTTGYEKLFF	TGTGCCAGCAGTTTGACAACAGGGTATGAAAAACTGTTTTTT
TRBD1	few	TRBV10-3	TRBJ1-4	CAIGTVHNEKLFF	TGTGCCATAGGGACAGTTCATAATGAAAAACTGTTTTTT
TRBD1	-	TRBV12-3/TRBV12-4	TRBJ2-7	CASSPGTEVYEQYF	TGTGCCAGCAGCCCCGGGACAGAAGTCTACGAGCAGTACTTC
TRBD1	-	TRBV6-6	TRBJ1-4	CASSYGQGVTNEKLFF	TGTGCCAGCAGTTACGGACAGGGGGTAACTAATGAAAAACTGTTTTTT
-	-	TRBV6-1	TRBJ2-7	CASSDPGGKGVYEQYF	TGTGCCAGCAGTGACCCCGGAGGGAAAGGGGTGTACGAGCAGTACTTC
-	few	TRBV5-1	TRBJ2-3	CASSLATGSTNTQYF	TGCGCCAGCAGCTTGGCCACAGGAAGCACAAATACGCAGTATTTT
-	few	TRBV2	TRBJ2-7	CASSERLSGPQETRYF	TGTGCCAGCAGTGAAAGGTTGAGCGGGCCACAAGAGACCCGGTACTTC
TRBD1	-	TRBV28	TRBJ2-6	CATKQGTGANVLTF	TGTGCCACGAAACAGGGGACTGGGGCCAACGTCCTGACTTTC
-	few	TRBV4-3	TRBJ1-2	CASSPGRSPGYGYTF	TGCGCCAGCAGCCCTGGCCGGTCCCCTGGCTATGGCTACACCTTC
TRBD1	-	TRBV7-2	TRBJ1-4	CAGSLVQGTTNEKLFF	TGTGCCGGCAGCTTGGTACAGGGGACAACTAATGAAAAACTGTTTTTT
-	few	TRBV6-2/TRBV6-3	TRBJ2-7	CASRQWAGGLYEQYF	TGTGCCAGCAGGCAATGGGCAGGTGGTTTGTACGAGCAGTACTTC
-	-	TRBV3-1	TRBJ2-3	CASSQAPQLPDTQYF	TGTGCCAGCAGCCAAGCCCCCCAATTGCCAGATACGCAGTATTTT
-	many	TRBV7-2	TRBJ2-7	CASSLNTGDVYEQYF	TGTGCCAGCAGCTTAAATACAGGAGACGTCTACGAGCAGTACTTC
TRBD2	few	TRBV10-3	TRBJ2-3	CAISESGPSGFTDTQYF	TGTGCCATCAGTGAGTCTGGGCCTAGCGGGTTCACAGATACGCAGTATTTT
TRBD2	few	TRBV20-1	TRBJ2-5	CSANPTSGVQETQYF	TGCAGTGCTAACCCGACTAGCGGGGTCCAAGAGACCCAGTACTTC
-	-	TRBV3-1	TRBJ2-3	CASSQTPLLHTDTQYF	TGTGCCAGCAGCCAAACGCCACTTCTCCACACAGATACGCAGTATTTT
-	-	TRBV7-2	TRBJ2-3	CASSLGVGQSTDTQYF	TGTGCCAGCAGCTTAGGGGTAGGGCAAAGCACAGATACGCAGTATTTT
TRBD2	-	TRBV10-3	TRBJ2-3	CAISERIAGETSTDTQYF	TGTGCCATCAGTGAGCGTATAGCGGGGGAGACTAGCACAGATACGCAGTATTTT
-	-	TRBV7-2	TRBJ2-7	CASSFATGGYEQYF	TGTGCCAGCAGCTTCGCCACCGGGGGTTACGAGCAGTACTTC